This T cell receptor beta chain derives from a study of T cells after yellow fever vaccination. About the study: Low-cell-number fractions underwent preparation using SMART-Seq v4 Ultra Low Input.

To note about this clonotype: Its antigen is not identified.

A process of 5'RACE template switching, which added a universal primer site and UMIs, was used to make TCR cDNA. TCRdb passed the 5' RACE reads through MiXCR, listing each CDR3 protein once. The sample has over 250,000 distinct CDR3 sequences; roughly 5.6% are singletons. Study-wide results and caveats: Booster samples showed a return of most primary-vaccination clones (around 96% CD4, approximately 88% CD8).

The starting material was CD4+ T cells sorted from PBMCs, obtained on the day of the yellow fever booster vaccination. The sequence derives from a man aged 18 to 29 who received the YFV17D yellow fever vaccine.

The CDR3 spells CASSYDRVNEQFF. The CDR3 DNA reads TGTGCCAGCAGTTATGACAGGGTCAATGAGCAGTTCTTC. J is TRBJ2-1 and V is TRBV7-8; 7 bases are a match to TRBD1. V shed 6 bases, J shed 6 bases, and the junction held 5 bases outside the gene matches. The CDR3 has 13 residues. Germline CDR1 is SGHVS and CDR2 is FQNEAQ.